The 20 T cell receptor beta chains in this list originate from one sample, sequenced in a study of T cell responses to AZD1222 COVID-19 vaccine. The assay was immunoSEQ multiplex PCR, and TCRdb's table has in-frame clones only and misses some. The sample carries roughly 120,000 clones, about 88% recorded once. The sequenced sample was peripheral blood, obtained on day 0 of AZD1222 vaccination. The receptors were sampled from an adult in good health.

The V gene is TRBV6-2 or TRBV6-3, the J gene TRBJ1-5, with D possibly being TRBD1 (6 bases). Germline CDR1 MNHEY, CDR2 SVGEGT. Trimming took off 5 bases at V and 2 bases at J, with 16 bases between the two ends. The CDR3 runs to 16 residues. In DNA, the CDR3 is TGTGCCAGCAGTCAAGGGGGAGGACTGGGCAATCAGCCCCAGCATTTT. This codes for CASSQGGGLGNQPQHF.

The chain uses TRBV15 and TRBJ2-1, with 8 bases that match TRBD2. This CDR3 is built from 16 residues. Per germline, CDR1 LNHNV and CDR2 YYDKDF (reference sequence). The trim removed 1 base at V and 0 bases at J, leaving 2 bases unmatched. The CDR3 loop reads CATSRAGGNSYNEQFF. The CDR3 DNA sequence: TGTGCCACCAGCAGAGCGGGAGGGAACTCCTACAATGAGCAGTTCTTC.

This clone was recorded only once. V gene TRBV27 combines with J gene TRBJ2-7; the match to TRBD1 covers 8 bases. CDR1 is MNHEY, CDR2 SMNVEV, per germline (reference sequence). The CDR3 is 14 residues long. Trimming took 4 bases from V and 9 from J; bases not matched to a gene: 11. As DNA, the CDR3 is TGTGCCAGCAGTTGGGGCCCGAGACAGGGGCCGCAGTACTTC. It yields the protein CASSWGPRQGPQYF.

This clone has a single count. The genes are TRBV11-2 and TRBJ1-2; 8 bases are shared with TRBD1. Germline V lookup: CDR1 SGHAT, CDR2 FQNNGV. V lost 1 base and J lost 8; bases outside the gene matches: 6. The CDR3 covers 14 residues. The CDR3 region has the DNA TGTGCCAGCAGCTTAGGGGGGACAGGTCGAGGCTACACCTTC. This gives the protein CASSLGGTGRGYTF. Full variable domain (outside the CDR3, taken from reference TRBV11-2 and TRBJ1-2): EAGVAQSPRYKIIEKRQSVAFWCNPISGHATLYWYQQILGQGPKLLIQFQNNGVVDDSQLPKDRFSAERLKGVDSTLKIQPAKLEDSAVYLCASSLGGTGRGYTFGSGTRLTVV.

The V call is TRBV12-3 or TRBV12-4, the J call TRBJ2-7, with 11 bases aligning to TRBD1. V gave up 8 bases and J gave up 6 bases; unmatched junction bases: 3. This CDR3 has 12 amino acids. The CDR3 sequence is CASRTGGGEQYF. CDR3 in DNA: TGTGCCAGCCGGACAGGGGGCGGCGAGCAGTACTTC.

The chain employs TRBV6-2 or TRBV6-3 and TRBJ1-4; TRBD1 agrees at 8 bases. The CDR3 runs 16 residues. V was clipped by 6 bases and J by 3 bases; unmatched bases: 9. Germline CDR1 MNHEY, CDR2 SVGEGT. CDR3 sequence (DNA): TGTGCCAGCAGCCAAGGATTGGGACAGGCTAATGAAAAACTGTTTTTT. Encoded protein: CASSQGLGQANEKLFF.

V usage is TRBV6-2 or TRBV6-3 and J usage is TRBJ1-4; the D is unclear. The CDR3 has 14 amino acids. Germline-derived CDR1 and CDR2 are MNHEY and SVGEGT. The ends were cut back, 5 bases at V and 6 bases at J, with 13 bases in the middle. The CDR3, as DNA: TGTGCCAGCAGTCCCCGAGGGTGGGATGAAAAACTGTTTTTT. Residues: CASSPRGWDEKLFF.

CDR3 amino acids: CASTGGAYSNQPQHF. The CDR3 DNA reads as TGTGCCAGCACGGGGGGGGCCTATAGCAATCAGCCCCAGCATTTT. The V gene is TRBV2, the J gene TRBJ1-5, with a tentative D call TRBD1 (6 bases). The CDR3 is made up of 15 amino acids. The ends were cut back, 7 bases at V and 0 bases at J, with 13 bases in the middle. Per the germline V gene, CDR1 is SNHLY and CDR2 is FYNNEI.

The J gene is TRBJ1-1, the V gene TRBV27, with D uncertain. V was clipped by 2 bases and J by 1 base, with 8 bases between them. The germline CDR1 and CDR2 sequences are MNHEY and SMNVEV (reference sequence). This CDR3 is 14 amino acids long. CDR3: CASSLIPGNTEAFF. In nucleotides, the CDR3 is TGTGCCAGCAGTTTAATCCCAGGGAACACTGAAGCTTTCTTT.

This chain links TRBV24-1 with TRBJ1-1; D might be TRBD1 (5 bases). This CDR3 is built from 14 residues. Germline V gene data show CDR1 as KGHDR and CDR2 as SFDVKD. V lost 3 bases and J 2 bases, leaving 9 bases between the germline ends. This chain's CDR3 is CATSDPGTNTEAFF. The DNA for the CDR3 is TGTGCCACCAGTGATCCCGGGACTAACACTGAAGCTTTCTTT.

The table lists this clone with a count of one. The chain has TRBV6-5 and TRBJ2-7, with unresolved D. Germline lookup yields CDR1 MNHEY and CDR2 SVGAGI. V was trimmed by 4 bases and J by 0 bases, leaving 10 bases between them. The length of the CDR3 is 14 residues. CDR3 in DNA: TGTGCCAGCAGTTTCCCGGCCCGCTCCTACGAGCAGTACTTC. Translating it yields CASSFPARSYEQYF.

This clone was found a few times. This chain links TRBV9 with TRBJ1-3; D possibly corresponds to TRBD1 (5 bases). Germline assignment: CDR1 SGDLS and CDR2 YYNGEE. Between the trimmed V and J ends, which lost 8 bases and 0 bases, there was a span of 21 bases. CDR3 length: 17 residues. The CDR3 region is CASTPGGSSFSGNTIYF. CDR3 coding DNA: TGTGCCAGTACCCCCGGGGGGTCCTCTTTCTCTGGAAACACCATATATTTT.

The CDR3 is CASSQVAGGSYEQYF. The CDR3 DNA follows: TGCGCCAGCAGCCAGGTAGCGGGGGGCAGCTACGAGCAGTACTTC. The gene calls are TRBV4-3 and TRBJ2-7; 10 bases are shared with TRBD2. The CDR3 is 15 amino acids. Trimming removed 3 bases from V and 3 bases from J; junction bases left unmatched: 5. The V gene's germline CDR1 is LGHNA and CDR2 YSLEER.

The V call is TRBV20-1, the J call TRBJ2-7, with D possibly TRBD1 on 6 matching bases. This CDR3 spans 11 amino acids. Germline V CDR1 and CDR2: DFQATT, SNEGSKA (reference sequence). The ends were cut back, 1 base at V and 5 bases at J, with 6 bases in the middle. The CDR3 sequence: CSARGGHEQYF. The CDR3 DNA reads as TGCAGTGCTAGAGGGGGGCACGAGCAGTACTTC.

V is TRBV12-3 or TRBV12-4 and J is TRBJ1-1; 10 bases are shared with TRBD1. The ends lost 0 bases at V and 10 bases at J; junction bases unmatched: 2. This CDR3 contains 13 residues. CDR3 coding DNA: TGTGCCAGCAGTTTAGCGGGACAGGGGCGAGCTTTCTTT. As protein: CASSLAGQGRAFF.

This chain uses TRBV29-1 with TRBJ2-2; 8 positions agree with TRBD2. Germline V lookup: CDR1 SQVTM, CDR2 ANQGSEA. The V segment lost 5 bases and the J segment 1 base; nucleotides outside the gene matches: 9. The CDR3 has 16 amino acids. CDR3 sequence: CSVRSGAGGNTGELFF. CDR3 DNA sequence: TGCAGCGTTCGTAGCGGGGCCGGGGGGAACACCGGGGAGCTGTTTTTT.

The rearrangement links TRBV28 to TRBJ1-2, with D perhaps matching TRBD1 (6 bases). This CDR3 is 13 amino acids long. The V end was cut by 4 bases, the J end by 3 bases, with 9 bases between. Germline CDR1 reads MDHEN; CDR2 reads SYDVKM. DNA for the CDR3: TGTGCCAGCAGTTGGGCAGGGGACTATGGCTACACCTTC. Its translation is CASSWAGDYGYTF.

The rearrangement uses TRBV24-1 and TRBJ1-2, with D possibly TRBD1 on 5 matching bases. The CDR3 totals 12 residues. The ends were cut back, 4 bases at V and 6 bases at J, with 8 bases in the middle. CDR1 is KGHDR and CDR2 is SFDVKD in the germline V gene. Here the CDR3 DNA reads TGTGCCACCAGTGACCAGGGTGATGGCTACACCTTC. Its translation: CATSDQGDGYTF.

The chain joins TRBV28 to TRBJ2-7; no firm D call. This CDR3 is 11 amino acids long. V was trimmed by 6 bases and J by 3 bases, leaving 6 bases between them. Germline V lookup: CDR1 MDHEN, CDR2 SYDVKM. CDR3 loop: CASRLSYEQYF. The DNA of the CDR3 is TGTGCCAGCAGACTTAGCTACGAGCAGTACTTC.

The chain combines TRBV28 with TRBJ1-6; D unresolved. This CDR3 contains 17 residues. Germline values: CDR1 MDHEN, CDR2 SYDVKM. The V end lost 2 bases, the J end lost 9 bases, and 20 bases lay between the germline ends. The CDR3 is CASSLGQVPLYGSPLHF. The CDR3 DNA sequence: TGTGCCAGCAGTTTAGGCCAGGTACCCCTCTATGGTTCACCCCTCCACTTT.